This paragraph reports one TCR beta chain. This sample is drawn from a study of cytomegalovirus exposure and HLA in healthy donors. The germline V gene encodes CDR1 SGHNT and CDR2 YYREEE (reference sequence). Unmatched junction bases numbered 11, after V lost 4 bases and J lost 9 bases. The CDR3 consists of 17 residues. In the PCR, 60 Vbeta and 13 Jbeta primers were used. TCRdb's copy holds only in-frame clones and misses some; the assay was immunoSEQ multiplex PCR. The table has around 130,000 clones, 8.5% to 9% seen once. The chain uses TRBV5-4 and TRBJ1-6; 12 bases agree with TRBD1. The sequence came from a woman aged 40-49 years in good health and CMV-seropositive. The specimen was PBMCs. CDR3 sequence: CASSTSGTGGFSSPLHF. CDR3 bases: TGTGCCAGCAGCACCTCCGGGACAGGGGGCTTTAGTTCACCCCTCCACTTT.